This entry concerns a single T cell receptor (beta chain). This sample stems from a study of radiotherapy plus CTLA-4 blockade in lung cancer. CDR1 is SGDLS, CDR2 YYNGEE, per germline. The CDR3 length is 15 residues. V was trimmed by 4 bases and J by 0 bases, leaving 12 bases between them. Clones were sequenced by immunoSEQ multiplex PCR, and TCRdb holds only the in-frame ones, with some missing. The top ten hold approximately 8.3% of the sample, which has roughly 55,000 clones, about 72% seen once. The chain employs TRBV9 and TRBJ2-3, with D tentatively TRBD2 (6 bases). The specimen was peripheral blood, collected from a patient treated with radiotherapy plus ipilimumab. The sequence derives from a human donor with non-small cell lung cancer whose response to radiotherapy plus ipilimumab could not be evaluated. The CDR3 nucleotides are TGTGCCAGCAGCCCCGCTAGCGTGAGCACAGATACGCAGTATTTT. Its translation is CASSPASVSTDTQYF.